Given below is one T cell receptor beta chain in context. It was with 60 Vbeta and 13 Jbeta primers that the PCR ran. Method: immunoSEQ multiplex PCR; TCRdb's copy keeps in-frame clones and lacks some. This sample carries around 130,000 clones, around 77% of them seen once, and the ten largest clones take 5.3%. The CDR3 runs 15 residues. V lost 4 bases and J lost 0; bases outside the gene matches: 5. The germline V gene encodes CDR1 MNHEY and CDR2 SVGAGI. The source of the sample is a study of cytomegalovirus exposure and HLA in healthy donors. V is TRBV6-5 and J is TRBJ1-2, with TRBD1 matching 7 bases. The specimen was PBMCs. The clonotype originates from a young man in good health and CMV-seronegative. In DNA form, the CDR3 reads TGTGCCAGCAGTTCCAGGACAGGAGCTAACTATGGCTACACCTTC. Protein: CASSSRTGANYGYTF.